This passage covers 27 T cell receptor beta chains from one sample sequenced in a study of cytomegalovirus exposure and HLA in healthy donors (dated by TCRdb to 2016 to 2017). The protocol used for the library was the immunoSEQ multiplex PCR assay. For the multiplex PCR, a mixture combining 60 forward primers for TCR Vbeta segments and 13 reverse primers for TCR Jbeta segments was used. TCRdb stores this immuneACCESS table with in-frame sequences only. Part of the clones is absent; in the studies checked, under half of the shortfall reflects unresolved V genes, and no reason is known for the rest. The sample contains 120,000 or so clones, over 70% of them found a single time. Roughly 1.5% of the sample is held by the ten biggest clonotypes. The source material was PBMCs. These receptors were taken from a young woman in good health and CMV-seronegative.

The CDR3 coding sequence is TGTGCCAGCAGCCGTAGTTCGACAGTTAACACTGAAGCTTTCTTT. Amino acid sequence: CASSRSSTVNTEAFF. The genes are TRBV5-4 and TRBJ1-1; D perhaps matches TRBD1 (5 bases). This CDR3 region has 15 residues. The V gene's germline CDR1 is SGHNT and CDR2 YYREEE (reference sequence). V was pared by 4 bases and J by 2 bases, with 15 bases between.

As concerns this clone: A junction end diverges from the germline sequence, so it may reflect a read error. The chain is built from TRBV10-1 and TRBJ2-6; a weak D match, TRBD1 (5 bases). Germline lookup yields CDR1 WNHNN and CDR2 SYGVQD (reference sequence). The CDR3 sequence is 16 residues long. The CDR3 here is CASSESFASGANGLTF. The CDR3 nucleotides are TGCGCCAGCAGTGAGTCGTTCGCCTCTGGGGCCAACGGCCTGACTTTC.

This chain joins TRBV15 and TRBJ1-1; the D gene is possibly TRBD1 (6 bases). Germline V gene data show CDR1 as LNHNV and CDR2 as YYDKDF (reference sequence). This CDR3 is 15 amino acids long. Trimming left V 1 base short and J 10 bases short, with 19 bases between. CDR3 coding DNA: TGTGCCACCAGCAGAGTTCTGGGAGTGGGGGCATCAGCTTTCTTT. Translation: CATSRVLGVGASAFF.

V is TRBV6-5 and J is TRBJ1-1, with D perhaps matching TRBD1 (6 bases). Germline values: CDR1 MNHEY, CDR2 SVGAGI. Trimming left V 6 bases short and J 3 bases short, with 17 bases between. The CDR3 spans 15 residues. CDR3 residues: CASRATQGFYTEAFF. CDR3 coding DNA: TGTGCCAGCAGGGCTACACAGGGCTTCTACACTGAAGCTTTCTTT.

This clone has just a few counts. Other DNA sequences of this sample code for an identical CDR3. The rearrangement joins TRBV5-1 to TRBJ1-1; D remains unclear. Germline V gene sequence: CDR1 SGHRS, CDR2 YFSETQ. Trimming cost V 0 bases and J 2 bases, with 8 bases left between them. The CDR3 runs to 14 residues. CDR3 sequence (DNA): TGCGCCAGCAGCTTGGGATCGGGAAACACTGAAGCTTTCTTT. Its translation: CASSLGSGNTEAFF.

The chain has TRBV5-6 and TRBJ1-5; 7 bases map to TRBD1. Germline CDR1 and CDR2: SGHDT and YYEEEE. Germline trimming cut 2 bases from V and 9 bases from J; bases unmatched to any gene: 11. This CDR3 comprises 15 residues. This CDR3 is CASSFWDRRNLPQHF. The CDR3 nucleotides read TGTGCCAGCAGCTTCTGGGACAGAAGGAATTTGCCCCAGCATTTT.

This clone occurred a few times. The CDR3 here is CASSFSRGYNSPLHF. The CDR3 DNA reads as TGTGCCAGCAGTTTCTCCCGAGGGTATAATTCACCCCTCCACTTT. J is TRBJ1-6 and V is TRBV27; D is ambiguous. This CDR3 is 15 amino acids long. Germline assignment: CDR1 MNHEY and CDR2 SMNVEV (reference sequence). Trimming took off 3 bases at V and 4 bases at J, with 10 bases between the two ends.

This clone is a singleton in its sample. The gene calls are TRBV7-2 and TRBJ2-2, with TRBD1 identical over 8 bases. The V gene's germline CDR1 is SGHTA and CDR2 FQGNSA. V was pared by 1 base and J by 7 bases, with 8 bases of the junction left unmatched. There are 16 residues in the CDR3. This CDR3 is CASSLVGRGRFGELFF. The CDR3 DNA sequence: TGTGCCAGCAGCTTAGTCGGCAGGGGGCGCTTCGGGGAGCTGTTTTTT.

V gene TRBV11-2 combines with J gene TRBJ1-4; D is perhaps TRBD1 (5 bases). The CDR3 has 14 amino acids. CDR1 is SGHAT, CDR2 FQNNGV, per germline. Trimming pared 4 bases from V and 5 bases from J, leaving 11 bases between. The CDR3: CASSWGGLNEKLFF. DNA for the CDR3: TGTGCCAGCAGCTGGGGGGGTTTGAATGAAAAACTGTTTTTT.

This clone was seen a few times. The gene calls are TRBV9 and TRBJ2-3, with D perhaps matching TRBD2 (6 bases). CDR1 SGDLS and CDR2 YYNGEE come from the germline V gene. This CDR3 spans 14 amino acids. Between the trimmed V and J ends, which lost 0 bases and 2 bases, there was a span of 7 bases. The CDR3 bases are TGTGCCAGCAGCGTAGGGGGGGTCACAGATACGCAGTATTTT. Amino acid sequence: CASSVGGVTDTQYF.

The chain recombines TRBV7-6 with TRBJ1-6; D is perhaps TRBD1 (6 bases). Germline V CDR1 and CDR2: SGHVS, FNYEAQ. The V gene lost 4 bases and the J gene lost 7 bases, with 17 bases spanning the gap. The CDR3 has 16 residues. CDR3 loop: CASSSGWTATNSPLHF. The CDR3 nucleotides are TGTGCCAGCAGCTCCGGCTGGACAGCGACCAATTCACCCCTCCACTTT.

This sequence joins TRBV29-1 and TRBJ2-7, with 8 nucleotides matching TRBD1. Germline lookup yields CDR1 SQVTM and CDR2 ANQGSEA. Losses at the gene ends were 4 bases for V and 3 bases for J; bases not matched to a gene: 2. This CDR3 comprises 12 residues. CDR3 nucleotide sequence: TGCAGCGTTGTGGACAGGGACTACGAGCAGTACTTC. Its protein product is CSVVDRDYEQYF.

CDR3 in DNA: TGTACCAGCAGCTTAGGGACAGGATCAATTTACGAGCAGTACTTC. It yields the protein CTSSLGTGSIYEQYF. The chain couples TRBV7-2 to TRBJ2-7; 7 bases line up with TRBD1. V was pared by 1 base and J by 4 bases, with 7 bases of the junction left unmatched. CDR1 is SGHTA and CDR2 is FQGNSA in the germline V gene. The CDR3 runs to 15 residues.

V is TRBV9 and J is TRBJ2-5; 8 positions match TRBD2. The CDR3 has 13 residues. Trimming took 5 bases from V and 5 from J; bases not matched to a gene: 5. Germline CDR1 SGDLS, CDR2 YYNGEE. The CDR3 nucleotides read TGTGCCAGCAGTAGCGGGGCACGGGAGACCCAGTACTTC. Translating it yields CASSSGARETQYF.

This chain uses TRBV5-1 with TRBJ2-1, with 8 bases that match TRBD2. V shed 6 bases and J 5 bases; nucleotides not matched to a gene: 7. Germline lookup yields CDR1 SGHRS and CDR2 YFSETQ. The CDR3 consists of 14 residues. The CDR3 is CASMFGGGHNEQFF. CDR3 nucleotides: TGCGCCAGCATGTTCGGGGGGGGGCACAATGAGCAGTTCTTC.

V is TRBV27 and J is TRBJ2-1; 7 nucleotides align to TRBD2. Germline V gene data show CDR1 as MNHEY and CDR2 as SMNVEV (reference sequence). This CDR3 contains 14 residues. V lost 4 bases, J lost 7 bases, and 7 bases stayed unmatched. The CDR3 bases are TGTGCCAGCAGTTGGGGGGGACTGGCTAATGAGCAGTTCTTC. It specifies CASSWGGLANEQFF.

The rearrangement links TRBV27 to TRBJ1-5; D may be TRBD1 (6 bases). The CDR3 is 12 amino acids. Trimming cost V 8 bases and J 4 bases, with 9 bases left between them. Germline assignment: CDR1 MNHEY and CDR2 SMNVEV (reference sequence). The CDR3 bases are TGTGCCAGCCGGACAGCAAATCAGCCCCAGCATTTT. This codes for CASRTANQPQHF.

This clone appeared once. V and J are TRBV7-9 and TRBJ2-2, with D hard to call. V was clipped by 2 bases and J by 6 bases, with 7 bases between them. This CDR3 region has 13 residues. Germline-derived CDR1 and CDR2 are SEHNR and FQNEAQ (reference sequence). The chain's CDR3 is CASSLNYPGELFF. Written as DNA, the CDR3 is TGTGCCAGCAGCTTAAACTACCCCGGGGAGCTGTTTTTT.

This clone was detected once. The J gene is TRBJ2-7, the V gene TRBV5-6, with D tentatively TRBD1 (5 bases). This CDR3 comprises 14 residues. The germline V gene encodes CDR1 SGHDT and CDR2 YYEEEE. V lost 2 bases, J lost 2 bases, and 11 bases lay in between. This chain's CDR3 is CASSFGAATYEQYF. The DNA for the CDR3 is TGTGCCAGCAGCTTTGGGGCTGCTACCTACGAGCAGTACTTC. Drawing the rest from reference TRBV5-6 and TRBJ2-7, the complete variable domain is DAGVTQSPTHLIKTRGQQVTLRCSPKSGHDTVSWYQQALGQGPQFIFQYYEEEERQRGNFPDRFSGHQFPNYSSELNVNALLLGDSALYLCASSFGAATYEQYFGPGTRLTVT.

The genes are TRBV7-2 and TRBJ2-3; 8 bases agree with TRBD2. The V and J ends lost 0 bases and 6 bases, in that order; junction bases with no gene match: 11. Germline V gene lookup returns CDR1 SGHTA and CDR2 FQGNSA. This CDR3 contains 17 residues. The DNA for the CDR3 is TGTGCCAGCAGCTTAGCGGCCTTGAGCGGGAGAAGGGATACGCAGTATTTT. Its protein product is CASSLAALSGRRDTQYF.

V usage is TRBV4-1 and J usage is TRBJ1-1, with D perhaps matching TRBD1 (6 bases). The germline V and J ends were trimmed by 3 bases and 2 bases, with 10 bases remaining between them. The germline V gene encodes CDR1 MGHRA and CDR2 YSYEKL. This CDR3 is built from 14 residues. The CDR3 protein is CASSHEQGNTEAFF. The CDR3 nucleotides read TGCGCCAGCAGCCACGAACAGGGAAACACTGAAGCTTTCTTT.

The chain recombines TRBV5-6 with TRBJ1-1, with 8 bases fitting TRBD1. V gave up 5 bases and J gave up 4 bases; unmatched junction bases: 4. The CDR3 loop spans 13 amino acids. Germline V gene lookup returns CDR1 SGHDT and CDR2 YYEEEE. The CDR3 DNA reads as TGTGCCAGCAGTTTCGACAGGGGCACTGAAGCTTTCTTT. Translated: CASSFDRGTEAFF.

This clone turned up a few times. This rearrangement joins TRBV5-6 to TRBJ1-2; 9 bases match TRBD1. V was clipped by 4 bases and J by 2 bases; unmatched bases: 9. This CDR3 spans 16 amino acids. Germline V gene data show CDR1 as SGHDT and CDR2 as YYEEEE. In nucleotides, the CDR3 is TGTGCCAGCAGCCGGGACAGGGCGAATTCCAACTATGGCTACACCTTC. Amino acid sequence: CASSRDRANSNYGYTF. The full variable domain, completed using reference TRBV5-6 and TRBJ1-2, is DAGVTQSPTHLIKTRGQQVTLRCSPKSGHDTVSWYQQALGQGPQFIFQYYEEEERQRGNFPDRFSGHQFPNYSSELNVNALLLGDSALYLCASSRDRANSNYGYTFGSGTRLTVV.

The V call is TRBV4-1, the J call TRBJ2-5; D remains ambiguous. The germline V and J ends were trimmed by 1 base and 2 bases, with 5 bases remaining between them. Germline V gene lookup returns CDR1 MGHRA and CDR2 YSYEKL. The CDR3 totals 13 residues. The DNA of the CDR3 is TGCGCCAGCAGCCAAGTTCGGCAAGAGACCCAGTACTTC. Protein sequence: CASSQVRQETQYF.

This rearrangement joins TRBV18 to TRBJ1-1; D is perhaps TRBD1 (5 bases). The V gene lost 2 bases and the J gene lost 0 bases, with 7 bases spanning the gap. Germline assignment: CDR1 KGHSH and CDR2 LQKENI. The CDR3 runs to 14 residues. This CDR3 reads CASSPSGVNTEAFF. CDR3 bases: TGTGCCAGCTCACCATCGGGGGTGAACACTGAAGCTTTCTTT.

The J gene is TRBJ2-5, the V gene TRBV5-1; tentatively, D is TRBD2 (5 bases). Looked up from germline, CDR1 is SGHRS and CDR2 is YFSETQ. The CDR3 consists of 15 residues. Deletions cut 6 bases from V and 3 bases from J, with 18 bases between. The chain's CDR3 is CASTKLEAAEETQYF. For the CDR3, the DNA is TGCGCCAGCACTAAACTAGAAGCTGCCGAAGAGACCCAGTACTTC.

About this clone: At one of its ends the junction is not consistent with the germline gene, which may arise from a read error. This rearrangement joins TRBV5-4 to TRBJ2-4; 9 bases line up with TRBD1. This CDR3 comprises 15 residues. CDR1 and CDR2 from the germline V gene are SGHNT and YYREEE (reference sequence). In DNA, the CDR3 is TGTGCCAGCTCTACCGCCGGGACAGGGAAAAACAGTCAGTACTTC. Its translation: CASSTAGTGKNSQYF.